These 27 T cell receptor beta chains share one sample of origin, sequenced in a study of T cells in Graves' hyperthyroidism and ophthalmopathy. Authors of the study amplified TCR beta CDR3 regions from RNA transcripts. The HTBI set primed first-round TCR CDR3 RT-PCR. TCRdb passed the multiplex PCR reads through MiXCR, listing each CDR3 protein once. This table has over 450,000 distinct CDR3 sequences, 17% appearing once. The material sequenced was blood. Receptors were obtained from a woman aged 18-29 years with Graves' ophthalmopathy.

This clonotype was seen ten or more times. The CDR3 nucleotides are TGTGCCAGCAGTGAAGCGTTGTGGCGCAACTATGGCTACACCTTC. This gives the protein CASSEALWRNYGYTF. J is TRBJ1-2 and V is TRBV2; D is unresolved. Germline V gene data show CDR1 as SNHLY and CDR2 as FYNNEI. CDR3 length: 15 amino acids. Between the trimmed V and J ends, which lost 0 bases and 2 bases, there was a span of 10 bases.

In this sample, this clonotype turned up many times. The chain links TRBV27 to TRBJ1-4; unclear D gene. The germline V gene encodes CDR1 MNHEY and CDR2 SMNVEV (reference sequence). The CDR3 loop spans 11 amino acids. The V end was cut by 8 bases, the J end by 7 bases, with 8 bases between. DNA of the CDR3: TGTGCCAGCCGGAACCGTGAAAAACTGTTTTTT. It specifies CASRNREKLFF.

This clonotype was counted between two and nine times. V usage is TRBV6-1 and J usage is TRBJ1-1, with D hard to call. Per the germline V gene, CDR1 is MNHNS and CDR2 is SASEGT. V dropped 7 bases and J dropped 6 bases, with 9 bases sitting between them. The CDR3 runs to 11 residues. The CDR3 region is CASNGPSEAFF. The CDR3, as DNA: TGTGCCAGCAATGGACCTTCTGAAGCTTTCTTT.

This chain uses TRBV2 with TRBJ1-1; D is unresolved. Trimming removed 6 bases at V and 1 base at J, with 9 bases between. Germline V gene data show CDR1 as SNHLY and CDR2 as FYNNEI. The CDR3 runs to 13 residues. CDR3 region: CASRGWGNTEAFF. The CDR3 DNA follows: TGTGCCAGCAGGGGGTGGGGGAACACTGAAGCTTTCTTT.

This clonotype was observed a few times. This may be a read error, as it is one base from a much larger clone. The CDR3 nucleotides read TGTGCCAACTCACCACAGGTGCAAGAGACCCAGTACTTC. This encodes CANSPQVQETQYF. The rearrangement uses TRBV18 and TRBJ2-5, with a weak D call TRBD1 (5 bases). Per germline, CDR1 KGHSH and CDR2 LQKENI. This CDR3 contains 13 residues. The full variable domain, with the rest looked up from reference TRBV18 and TRBJ2-5, is NAGVMQNPRHLVRRRGQEARLRCSPMKGHSHVYWYRQLPEEGLKFMVYLQKENIIDESGMPKERFSAEFPKEGPSILRIQQVVRGDSAAYFCANSPQVQETQYFGPGTRLLVL.

The chain recombines TRBV5-6 with TRBJ1-6; D is ambiguous. The germline V and J ends were trimmed by 2 bases and 12 bases, with 9 bases remaining between them. From germline, CDR1 is SGHDT and CDR2 YYEEEE. The CDR3 runs to 12 residues. Here the CDR3 reads CASSLYRGPLHF. CDR3 in DNA: TGTGCCAGCAGCTTATACCGGGGACCCCTCCACTTT.

This clonotype occurred a few times. The CDR3 region is CASTYGNTIYF. CDR3 sequence (DNA): TGTGCCAGCACCTATGGAAACACCATATATTTT. The V gene is TRBV7-9, the J gene TRBJ1-3, with D hard to call. The CDR3 runs to 11 residues. Trimming shortened V by 7 bases and J by 3 bases, and 4 bases separated the two germline ends. CDR1 and CDR2 (germline): SEHNR, FQNEAQ (reference sequence).

At least ten counts were recorded for this clonotype. The chain recombines TRBV7-9 with TRBJ2-1; D is unresolved. Trimming stripped 2 bases from V and 2 bases from J, with 10 bases between. The CDR3 is 15 residues long. Germline V lookup: CDR1 SEHNR, CDR2 FQNEAQ (reference sequence). This chain's CDR3 is CASSLSRITYNEQFF. The CDR3 DNA reads TGTGCCAGCAGCTTATCCCGCATCACCTACAATGAGCAGTTCTTC.

This clonotype has ten or more counts. This chain connects TRBV28 to TRBJ2-7; D could derive from TRBD1 or TRBD2 (5 bases each). The germline V and J ends were trimmed by 6 bases and 4 bases, with 22 bases remaining between them. Germline V CDR1 and CDR2: MDHEN, SYDVKM. This CDR3 region has 16 residues. The DNA for the CDR3 is TGTGCCAGCAGATACGGTGTTGGGGGACCTGGGTACGAGCAGTACTTC. Protein product: CASRYGVGGPGYEQYF.

This clonotype showed up just a few times. The V and J genes are TRBV7-8 and TRBJ2-3; TRBD1 aligns across 8 bases. The trim removed 7 bases at V and 4 bases at J, leaving 13 bases unmatched. CDR3 length: 16 amino acids. CDR1 and CDR2 from the germline V gene are SGHVS and FQNEAQ. For the CDR3, the DNA is TGTGCCAGCACCATCGGACAGGGTAACGACCCAGATACGCAGTATTTT. This codes for CASTIGQGNDPDTQYF.

This clonotype showed up just a few times. The chain links TRBV10-3 to TRBJ2-2, with D tentatively TRBD2 (5 bases). The germline gives CDR1 ENHRY, CDR2 SYGVKD. V was shortened by 4 bases and J by 4 bases, with 13 bases between the two germline ends. This CDR3 has 15 residues. The DNA of the CDR3 is TGTGCCATCAGTGGTCGGGGAGATTCCACCGGGGAGCTGTTTTTT. Translating it yields CAISGRGDSTGELFF.

This clonotype appeared many times. The chain links TRBV6-2 or TRBV6-3 to TRBJ2-7; 8 bases line up with TRBD2. Germline V gives CDR1 MNHEY, CDR2 SVGEGT. The CDR3 extends over 17 amino acids. The ends lost 3 bases at V and 0 bases at J; junction bases unmatched: 10. Here the CDR3 DNA reads TGTGCCAGCAGTTATCTCAAGCGGGAGTGGGGCTCCTACGAGCAGTACTTC. This sequence encodes CASSYLKREWGSYEQYF.

This clonotype was picked up a small number of times. The V gene is TRBV5-6, the J gene TRBJ1-2; 8 positions agree with TRBD1. V dropped 2 bases and J dropped 3; count of bases not matched to a gene: 12. From germline, CDR1 is SGHDT and CDR2 YYEEEE. The CDR3 is 17 residues long. The CDR3 spells CASSLKVRQGADYGYTF. As DNA, the CDR3 is TGTGCCAGCAGCTTAAAAGTAAGGCAGGGGGCCGACTATGGCTACACCTTC. Combining the CDR3 with reference TRBV5-6 and TRBJ1-2 gives the whole variable domain DAGVTQSPTHLIKTRGQQVTLRCSPKSGHDTVSWYQQALGQGPQFIFQYYEEEERQRGNFPDRFSGHQFPNYSSELNVNALLLGDSALYLCASSLKVRQGADYGYTFGSGTRLTVV.

There are many counts of this clonotype. The chain combines TRBV11-3 with TRBJ2-1; 8 bases match TRBD2. After removal of 5 bases from V and 6 bases from J, the junction contained 6 bases not matched to a gene. The CDR3 is 14 residues long. CDR1 and CDR2 from the germline V gene are SGHNT and YENEEA. CDR3 nucleotides: TGTGCCAGCAGCCCAACCGGGACTAGCAATGAGCAGTTCTTC. Encoded protein: CASSPTGTSNEQFF.

The gene calls are TRBV7-2 and TRBJ2-3; D is uncertain. The germline V and J ends were trimmed by 5 bases and 0 bases, with 9 bases remaining between them. The V gene's germline CDR1 is SGHTA and CDR2 FQGNSA. This CDR3 has 14 amino acids. The CDR3 sequence: CASSIYSSTDTQYF. Written as DNA, the CDR3 is TGTGCCAGCAGCATCTATTCTAGCACAGATACGCAGTATTTT. Full variable domain (remainder filled in from reference TRBV7-2 and TRBJ2-3): GAGVSQSPSNKVTEKGKDVELRCDPISGHTALYWYRQSLGQGLEFLIYFQGNSAPDKSGLPSDRFSAERTGGSVSTLTIQRTQQEDSAVYLCASSIYSSTDTQYFGPGTRLTVL.

This clonotype was counted a single time. V gene TRBV20-1 combines with J gene TRBJ2-7; 13 bases line up with TRBD2. This CDR3 region has 13 residues. Trimming took 3 bases from V and 6 from J; bases not matched to a gene: 2. The germline V gene encodes CDR1 DFQATT and CDR2 SNEGSKA (reference sequence). In DNA, the CDR3 is TGCAGTGCTAGGGGACTAGCGGGACGCGAGCAGTACTTC. It encodes CSARGLAGREQYF.

This clonotype was seen a few times. The V gene is TRBV27, the J gene TRBJ2-1; D may be TRBD1 (6 bases). This CDR3 is 13 amino acids long. Trimming shortened V by 2 bases and J by 7 bases, and 9 bases separated the two germline ends. CDR1 and CDR2 (germline): MNHEY, SMNVEV (reference sequence). For the CDR3, the DNA is TGTGCCAGCAGTTTAATAGGGGGAAATGAGCAGTTCTTC. It encodes CASSLIGGNEQFF.

This clonotype occurred many times. The rearrangement links TRBV2 to TRBJ2-7; 8 bases fit TRBD1. CDR1 is SNHLY and CDR2 is FYNNEI in the germline V gene. This CDR3 region has 12 residues. V lost 8 bases, J lost 2 bases, and 2 bases stayed unmatched. The CDR3 region has the DNA TGTGCCAGCGCGGACAGGGCCTACGAGCAGTACTTC. Its translation: CASADRAYEQYF.

V gene TRBV20-1 combines with J gene TRBJ2-3; no firm D call. The germline V and J ends were trimmed by 3 bases and 0 bases, with 4 bases remaining between them. Germline CDR1 DFQATT, CDR2 SNEGSKA (reference sequence). This CDR3 is 12 amino acids long. CDR3 nucleotide sequence: TGCAGTGCTAGTGAGAGCACAGATACGCAGTATTTT. Protein product: CSASESTDTQYF.

This clonotype has at least ten counts. The chain employs TRBV7-9 and TRBJ1-4; D call uncertain. Germline assignment: CDR1 SEHNR and CDR2 FQNEAQ (reference sequence). Trimming left V 3 bases short and J 3 bases short, with 11 bases between. CDR3 length: 15 residues. The chain's CDR3 is CASSFTAGSNEKLFF. The CDR3 DNA is TGTGCCAGCAGCTTCACGGCTGGGTCTAATGAAAAACTGTTTTTT.

The chain links TRBV6-2 or TRBV6-3 to TRBJ2-1; the match to TRBD1 covers 10 bases. The DNA end is a closer match to TRBJ2-7, so the J assignment may be wrong. The CDR3 is 14 amino acids. Germline V lookup: CDR1 MNHEY, CDR2 SVGEGT. The CDR3 region has the DNA TGTGCCAGCAGTTCAGGGACAGGGGACAATGAGCAGTACTTC. Translation: CASSSGTGDNEQYF.

This clonotype was detected many times. This chain uses TRBV24-1 with TRBJ1-5, with unresolved D. Germline V gives CDR1 KGHDR, CDR2 SFDVKD. This CDR3 contains 14 residues. Trimming stripped 3 bases from V and 4 bases from J, with 9 bases between. The CDR3 protein is CATSDTLGNQPQHF. CDR3 in DNA: TGTGCCACCAGTGATACCCTCGGGAATCAGCCCCAGCATTTT.

CDR3: CASTRAFSYYNEQFF. CDR3 coding DNA: TGTGCCAGTACTAGGGCTTTCTCCTACTACAATGAGCAGTTCTTC. The chain uses TRBV6-2 or TRBV6-3 and TRBJ2-1, with a tentative D call TRBD2 (5 bases). The germline V and J ends were trimmed by 9 bases and 3 bases, with 18 bases remaining between them. The CDR3 length is 15 residues. The germline CDR1 and CDR2 sequences are MNHEY and SVGEGT.

This clonotype has ten or more counts. This chain uses TRBV28 with TRBJ1-2; 7 nucleotides agree with TRBD1. The CDR3 length is 14 residues. Germline V lookup: CDR1 MDHEN, CDR2 SYDVKM. The J segment lost 6 bases and the V segment lost 3 bases, leaving 7 bases of the junction unmatched. The CDR3 DNA is TGTGCCAGCAGTTTCACCGGGACAGCAGATGGCTACACCTTC. Translating it yields CASSFTGTADGYTF.

In its sample, this clonotype was seen a few times. The chain is built from TRBV7-3 and TRBJ2-2; possibly TRBD1 or TRBD2 for D (6 bases each). Per germline, CDR1 SGHTA and CDR2 FQGTGA. The CDR3 length is 17 residues. V lost 1 base and J 1 base, leaving 13 bases between the germline ends. In DNA, the CDR3 is TGTGCCAGCAGCTTAATGGGGGGCGGAGTGAACACCGGGGAGCTGTTTTTT. Translation gives CASSLMGGGVNTGELFF. The whole variable domain, remainder taken from reference TRBV7-3 and TRBJ2-2, is GAGVSQTPSNKVTEKGKYVELRCDPISGHTALYWYRQSLGQGPEFLIYFQGTGAADDSGLPNDRFFAVRPEGSVSTLKIQRTERGDSAVYLCASSLMGGGVNTGELFFGEGSRLTVL.

This clonotype has a single count. The chain links TRBV5-6 to TRBJ1-3; tentative D call: TRBD1 (6 bases). Trimming removed 0 bases from V and 3 bases from J, with 10 bases in between. The germline CDR1 and CDR2 sequences are SGHDT and YYEEEE. The CDR3 consists of 15 residues. Here the CDR3 reads CASSLGQGIGNTIYF. Here the CDR3 DNA reads TGTGCCAGCAGCTTGGGGCAGGGGATTGGAAACACCATATATTTT.

This clonotype appeared once. The V and J genes are TRBV20-1 and TRBJ2-5; 8 bases match TRBD2. This CDR3 comprises 15 residues. CDR1 and CDR2 from the germline V gene are DFQATT and SNEGSKA (reference sequence). With V trimmed by 0 bases and J by 5 bases, 8 bases remained unmatched. The chain's CDR3 is CSARDYRGGGETQYF. CDR3 DNA: TGCAGTGCTAGAGATTATAGGGGCGGGGGGGAGACCCAGTACTTC.